Shown below are 31 T cell receptor beta chains from a single sample sequenced in a study of T cell responses to AZD1222 COVID-19 vaccine (dated by TCRdb to the early 2020s). Receptors were amplified or captured by the immunoSEQ multiplex PCR assay. This immuneACCESS table, as held by TCRdb, lists in-frame sequences with V and J called but not all clones. Of the missing ones, under half trace to an unresolved V gene in checked studies; the others have no known cause. The sample table holds tens of thousands of clones, of which around 83% were seen once. The top ten clonotypes cover less than 9.5% of the sample. The time point label of this sample denotes: baseline before first vaccination. The sample was peripheral blood, taken on day 0 of AZD1222 vaccination. Receptors originate from an adult in good health.

This chain links TRBV3-1 (or the pseudogene TRBV3-2) with TRBJ2-7; 11 bases map to TRBD2. CDR3 length: 15 residues. The V segment lost 1 base and the J segment 2 bases; nucleotides outside the gene matches: 1. Germline assignment: CDR1 LGHDT and CDR2 YNNKEL (reference sequence). CDR3 loop: CASSQGLAGTYEQYF. In nucleotides, the CDR3 is TGTGCCAGCAGCCAAGGACTAGCGGGAACCTACGAGCAGTACTTC.

The gene calls are TRBV10-3 and TRBJ2-1; D might be TRBD1 (6 bases). Germline values: CDR1 ENHRY, CDR2 SYGVKD. The V end was cut by 1 base, the J end by 8 bases, with 21 bases between. The CDR3 is 17 residues long. CDR3 sequence (DNA): TGTGCCATCAGTGAGTACAACAGGGTTGCCCTACACGATGAGCAGTTCTTC. Its protein product is CAISEYNRVALHDEQFF.

The DNA of the CDR3 is TGCGCCAGCAGCTTGGCGGGACAGGGGGGTGGATCACCCCTCCACTTT. Its translation is CASSLAGQGGGSPLHF. The chain uses TRBV5-1 and TRBJ1-6, with 11 bases matching TRBD1. The junction had 6 bases not matched to a gene; V was cut back by 0 bases and J by 10 bases. The CDR3 has 16 residues. Per germline, CDR1 SGHRS and CDR2 YFSETQ.

The V call is TRBV18, the J call TRBJ2-2, with D hard to call. Germline assignment: CDR1 KGHSH and CDR2 LQKENI. V gave up 5 bases and J gave up 1 base, with 20 bases separating them. This CDR3 has 18 residues. The CDR3: CASSSLPGWLGNTGELFF. CDR3 coding DNA: TGTGCCAGCTCATCCCTCCCAGGTTGGTTGGGGAACACCGGGGAGCTGTTTTTT. Drawing the rest from reference TRBV18 and TRBJ2-2, the complete variable domain is NAGVMQNPRHLVRRRGQEARLRCSPMKGHSHVYWYRQLPEEGLKFMVYLQKENIIDESGMPKERFSAEFPKEGPSILRIQQVVRGDSAAYFCASSSLPGWLGNTGELFFGEGSRLTVL.

The V gene is TRBV6-2 or TRBV6-3, the J gene TRBJ2-2; TRBD2 agrees at 15 bases. V shed 5 bases and J 5 bases; nucleotides not matched to a gene: 12. Germline assignment: CDR1 MNHEY and CDR2 SVGEGT. The CDR3 runs 19 residues. CDR3 coding DNA: TGTGCCAGCAGTATACCCCGGACTAGCGGGGGGGCTTGGACCGGGGAGCTGTTTTTT. This encodes CASSIPRTSGGAWTGELFF.

This clone was recorded a few times. An end of the junction differs from the germline gene, which may be a read error. V gene TRBV3-1 (or the pseudogene TRBV3-2) combines with J gene TRBJ2-7, with D tentatively TRBD2 (6 bases). Germline lookup yields CDR1 LGHDT and CDR2 YNNKEL (reference sequence). This CDR3 has 11 residues. The CDR3 loop is CASSRGRSFSF. For the CDR3, the DNA is TGTGCCAGCAGCCGTGGGAGGTCCTTTTCCTTT.

This clone was seen only once. V and J are TRBV18 and TRBJ2-6; unclear D gene. From germline, CDR1 is KGHSH and CDR2 LQKENI. The V end lost 6 bases, the J end lost 1 base, and 4 bases lay between the germline ends. This CDR3 is built from 13 residues. This CDR3 is CASSGSGANVLTF. DNA of the CDR3: TGTGCCAGCTCGGGGTCTGGGGCCAACGTCCTGACTTTC.

Only a few counts were recorded for this clone. The chain carries TRBV6-6 and TRBJ1-2; 8 bases line up with TRBD1. The CDR3 totals 16 residues. J lost 0 bases, V lost 4 bases, and 7 bases had no gene match. Germline V lookup: CDR1 MNHNY, CDR2 SVGAGI (reference sequence). The CDR3 is CASSSRTGRTNYGYTF. DNA of the CDR3: TGTGCCAGCAGTTCACGGACAGGGCGAACTAACTATGGCTACACCTTC.

This clone was seen a single time. CDR3 sequence (DNA): TGTGCCAGCAGTTCCTCCGGGACAGGGGGATTGGGCAATTCACCCCTCCACTTT. It specifies CASSSSGTGGLGNSPLHF. The chain joins TRBV28 to TRBJ1-6; 11 nucleotides match TRBD1. The V gene's germline CDR1 is MDHEN and CDR2 SYDVKM. CDR3 length: 18 amino acids. V shed 4 bases, J shed 7 bases, and the junction held 12 bases outside the gene matches.

The chain has TRBV5-4 and TRBJ2-7, with TRBD1 matching 7 bases. CDR3 length: 13 amino acids. Germline CDR1 reads SGHNT; CDR2 reads YYREEE (reference sequence). J gave up 6 bases and V 4 bases, and 7 bases lay outside the gene matches. This CDR3 is CASSPDRVGEQYF. In nucleotides, the CDR3 is TGTGCCAGCAGCCCCGACAGGGTTGGCGAGCAGTACTTC.

The rearrangement uses TRBV5-4 and TRBJ2-3; D possibly uses TRBD1 or TRBD2 (5 bases each). There are 15 residues in the CDR3. V lost 3 bases and J lost 5, with 16 bases in between. CDR1 and CDR2 (germline): SGHNT, YYREEE (reference sequence). This chain's CDR3 is CASSSFRWDGDTQYF. CDR3 DNA: TGTGCCAGCAGCTCCTTCAGGTGGGACGGAGATACGCAGTATTTT. Supplemented by reference TRBV5-4 and TRBJ2-3, the full variable domain reads ETGVTQSPTHLIKTRGQQVTLRCSSQSGHNTVSWYQQALGQGPQFIFQYYREEENGRGNFPPRFSGLQFPNYSSELNVNALELDDSALYLCASSSFRWDGDTQYFGPGTRLTVL.

The rearrangement uses TRBV10-2 and TRBJ2-1, with 9 nucleotides matching TRBD2. The CDR3 spans 15 residues. With V trimmed by 7 bases and J by 10 bases, 14 bases remained unmatched. Germline CDR1 is WSHSY and CDR2 is SAAADI. CDR3 in amino acids: CASNDPKRGAGEQFF. DNA of the CDR3: TGCGCCAGCAATGACCCTAAGCGGGGGGCGGGGGAGCAGTTCTTC.

The chain links TRBV5-1 to TRBJ1-1, with 9 positions matching TRBD1. The CDR3 is 14 amino acids. CDR1 is SGHRS and CDR2 is YFSETQ in the germline V gene. J lost 2 bases, V lost 4 bases, and 3 bases had no gene match. The CDR3 region has the DNA TGCGCCAGCAGCATGGGACAGGGAAACACTGAAGCTTTCTTT. It specifies CASSMGQGNTEAFF.

This clone was seen more than once but under ten times. The chain uses TRBV29-1 and TRBJ1-4, with a weak D call TRBD1 (5 bases). Germline CDR1 and CDR2: SQVTM and ANQGSEA. This CDR3 has 15 residues. V lost 7 bases and J 0 bases, leaving 15 bases between the germline ends. CDR3 DNA sequence: TGCAGCGCCACCCCTCTGGGGGCAACTAATGAAAAACTGTTTTTT. This encodes CSATPLGATNEKLFF.

The CDR3 nucleotides are TGTGCCAGCAGCGGACACCGGGACAGGGGGCTCGATCAGCCCCAGCATTTT. This gives the protein CASSGHRDRGLDQPQHF. The rearrangement uses TRBV6-2 or TRBV6-3 and TRBJ1-5, with TRBD1 identical over 12 bases. Trimming removed 6 bases from V and 5 bases from J; junction bases left unmatched: 11. CDR3 length equals 17 residues. Germline CDR1 reads MNHEY; CDR2 reads SVGEGT.

The chain combines TRBV19 with TRBJ2-7, with 10 bases fitting TRBD2. CDR1 is LNHDA and CDR2 is SQIVND in the germline V gene (reference sequence). The CDR3 is 14 amino acids. V dropped 5 bases and J dropped 4; count of bases not matched to a gene: 5. The CDR3, as DNA: TGTGCCAGTAGTGTTAGCGGGGGGCCATACGAGCAGTACTTC. Amino acids: CASSVSGGPYEQYF.

V and J are TRBV6-6 and TRBJ1-1, with TRBD1 identical over 7 bases. Germline assignment: CDR1 MNHNY and CDR2 SVGAGI (reference sequence). V was clipped by 6 bases and J by 3 bases; unmatched bases: 19. CDR3 length: 18 amino acids. CDR3 bases: TGTGCCAGCAGACGAACGGGAGGGGGCGGAAGTCGGGACACTGAAGCTTTCTTT. Its protein is CASRRTGGGGSRDTEAFF.

The chain uses TRBV4-2 and TRBJ2-7; D call uncertain. This CDR3 contains 17 residues. Germline V gene data show CDR1 as LGHNA and CDR2 as YNFKEQ. V shed 3 bases and J shed 2 bases, with 20 bases lying between them. DNA for the CDR3: TGTGCCAGCAGCCATCCCCACGGAGAAAGAGCGACCTACGAGCAGTACTTC. It translates to CASSHPHGERATYEQYF.

This chain joins TRBV6-5 and TRBJ1-5; D gene ambiguous. Germline V gene sequence: CDR1 MNHEY, CDR2 SVGAGI. This CDR3 contains 14 residues. Trimming shortened V by 2 bases and J by 4 bases, and 9 bases separated the two germline ends. This CDR3 reads CASSYRRTNQPQHF. CDR3 DNA: TGTGCCAGCAGTTACAGAAGGACTAATCAGCCCCAGCATTTT.

This chain uses TRBV19 with TRBJ2-2, with TRBD2 matching 7 bases. The J segment lost 3 bases and the V segment lost 7 bases, leaving 5 bases of the junction unmatched. CDR1 is LNHDA and CDR2 is SQIVND in the germline V gene (reference sequence). This CDR3 is built from 14 residues. The CDR3 is CASKKRGDTGELFF. CDR3 in DNA: TGTGCCAGTAAAAAACGGGGGGACACCGGGGAGCTGTTTTTT.

V is TRBV5-5 and J is TRBJ2-7; 7 bases agree with TRBD1. The length of the CDR3 is 15 residues. Trimming at V came to 4 bases and at J to 1 base, leaving 8 bases not matched to a gene. Germline lookup yields CDR1 SGHKS and CDR2 YYEKEE (reference sequence). The CDR3 DNA sequence: TGTGCCAGCAGCCCACCGCTACAGGGGTCCTACGAGCAGTACTTC. It codes for CASSPPLQGSYEQYF.

This chain connects TRBV11-2 to TRBJ2-2; 7 bases are a match to TRBD2. CDR3 size: 14 residues. Germline V gene lookup returns CDR1 SGHAT and CDR2 FQNNGV. V shed 3 bases and J 5 bases; nucleotides not matched to a gene: 3. In nucleotides, the CDR3 is TGTGCCAGCAGCTTCTGGGAGGGGACCGGGGAGCTGTTTTTT. It codes for CASSFWEGTGELFF. Supplemented by reference TRBV11-2 and TRBJ2-2, the full variable domain reads EAGVAQSPRYKIIEKRQSVAFWCNPISGHATLYWYQQILGQGPKLLIQFQNNGVVDDSQLPKDRFSAERLKGVDSTLKIQPAKLEDSAVYLCASSFWEGTGELFFGEGSRLTVL.

This rearrangement joins TRBV4-1 to TRBJ1-2, with a possible D match to TRBD1 (5 bases). Germline lookup yields CDR1 MGHRA and CDR2 YSYEKL. V lost 5 bases to trimming and J lost 8 bases, with 18 bases between them. This CDR3 comprises 14 residues. CDR3 coding DNA: TGCGCCAGCAGCATCGGGACGGACGTCAGGGGCTACACCTTC. As protein: CASSIGTDVRGYTF.

The chain links TRBV29-1 to TRBJ1-2, with TRBD1 matching 7 bases. This CDR3 is built from 13 residues. Unmatched junction bases numbered 8, after V lost 6 bases and J lost 4 bases. Per the germline V gene, CDR1 is SQVTM and CDR2 is ANQGSEA. Here the CDR3 reads CSVIRRGSYGYTF. The DNA for the CDR3 is TGCAGCGTCATCCGCAGGGGGAGCTATGGCTACACCTTC.

The J gene is TRBJ2-6, the V gene TRBV6-5; unclear D gene. Germline CDR1 MNHEY, CDR2 SVGAGI. The CDR3 is 14 residues long. Trimming removed 6 bases at V and 0 bases at J, with 6 bases between. The CDR3 loop is CASSTSSGANVLTF. The DNA of the CDR3 is TGTGCCAGCAGCACATCCTCTGGGGCCAACGTCCTGACTTTC.

This chain links TRBV15 with TRBJ1-2; a possible D gene is TRBD1 (5 bases). CDR1 is LNHNV, CDR2 YYDKDF, per germline (reference sequence). CDR3 length: 14 amino acids. The V gene lost 1 base and the J gene lost 4 bases, with 10 bases spanning the gap. The CDR3 bases are TGTGCCACCAGCAGAGTGACAGTCTCCTATGGCTACACCTTC. This translates into CATSRVTVSYGYTF.

The chain employs TRBV5-1 and TRBJ1-5; 7 bases are shared with TRBD1. The CDR3 runs to 15 residues. Losses at the gene ends were 4 bases for V and 0 bases for J; bases not matched to a gene: 4. Germline V gene lookup returns CDR1 SGHRS and CDR2 YFSETQ. CDR3 coding DNA: TGCGCCAGCAGCCCGGGACAGTATAGCAATCAGCCCCAGCATTTT. As protein: CASSPGQYSNQPQHF.

This chain joins TRBV7-2 and TRBJ2-2; 10 nucleotides line up with TRBD2. The CDR3 loop spans 15 amino acids. V trimming: 4 bases; J trimming: 6 bases; junction bases outside the gene matches: 5. Germline assignment: CDR1 SGHTA and CDR2 FQGNSA. In DNA form, the CDR3 reads TGTGCCAGCAGCTCCCAGCGGGGGGGCGCCGGGGAGCTGTTTTTT. Translation: CASSSQRGGAGELFF.

The CDR3 region is CAISESTEGPYF. CDR3 DNA sequence: TGTGCCATCAGTGAGTCGACGGAGGGTCCGTACTTC. V is TRBV10-3 and J is TRBJ2-5, with D possibly TRBD2 on 6 matching bases. The CDR3 sequence is 12 residues long. V lost 0 bases, J lost 13 bases, and 12 bases lay in between. CDR1 ENHRY and CDR2 SYGVKD come from the germline V gene.

This clone was recorded only once. The chain combines TRBV7-6 with TRBJ1-4; D is ambiguous. CDR3 length: 14 residues. Trimming cost V 0 bases and J 3 bases, with 5 bases left between them. Germline CDR1 reads SGHVS; CDR2 reads FNYEAQ. In DNA form, the CDR3 reads TGTGCCAGCAGCTTAGCAGGATCTAATGAAAAACTGTTTTTT. Translating gives CASSLAGSNEKLFF.

The CDR3 loop is CASSPTGSYGYTF. In DNA, the CDR3 is TGTGCCAGCAGCCCCACAGGGTCCTATGGCTACACCTTC. The chain has TRBV7-9 and TRBJ1-2; D might be TRBD1 (6 bases). The CDR3 consists of 13 residues. Germline V gives CDR1 SEHNR, CDR2 FQNEAQ (reference sequence). Trimming left V 5 bases short and J 4 bases short, with 11 bases between.